Listed here are 21 T cell receptor beta chains from one sample, sequenced in a study of CD8+CD57+ T cells in acquired aplastic anemia. Investigators profiled TCR beta VDJ and CDR3 from genomic DNA template. One entry per CDR3 protein, called by TCRdb with MiXCR from the reads. The table shows some 290,000 distinct CDR3 sequences, with roughly 50% occurring only once. Sequencing input: sorted CD4+, CD8+, or CD8+CD57+ T cells (not recorded which) from PBMCs. These receptors were taken from a human donor with severe aplastic anemia or a healthy control (not recorded which).

This chain links TRBV11-1 with TRBJ2-1, with 8 bases identical to TRBD2. The germline gives CDR1 SGHAT, CDR2 FQDESV (reference sequence). Unmatched junction bases numbered 14, after V lost 3 bases and J lost 4 bases. The CDR3 covers 18 residues. In nucleotides, the CDR3 is TGTGCCAGCAGCTTCGGGGGGGCGGGGGGTAGGGCGTACAATGAGCAGTTCTTC. It is translated as CASSFGGAGGRAYNEQFF.

The chain couples TRBV7-2 to TRBJ2-5; 8 nucleotides line up with TRBD1. Germline V CDR1 and CDR2: SGHTA, FQGNSA. CDR3 size: 15 residues. J was trimmed by 2 bases and V by 6 bases; bases with no gene match: 8. CDR3 region: CASSVYQGAQETQYF. CDR3 bases: TGTGCCAGCAGTGTATACCAGGGGGCACAAGAGACCCAGTACTTC.

The gene calls are TRBV10-3 and TRBJ2-5; perhaps D is TRBD1 or TRBD2 (6 bases each). Germline V gene sequence: CDR1 ENHRY, CDR2 SYGVKD. The CDR3 sequence is 13 residues long. Trimming stripped 4 bases from V and 4 bases from J, with 10 bases between. CDR3 in DNA: TGTGCCATCAGTGCACCGGGGGCAGAGACCCAGTACTTC. This sequence encodes CAISAPGAETQYF.

The chain recombines TRBV7-3 with TRBJ2-5; D might be TRBD1 or TRBD2, each matching 6 bases. V dropped 9 bases and J dropped 5 bases, with 16 bases sitting between them. The germline V gene encodes CDR1 SGHTA and CDR2 FQGTGA. This CDR3 is built from 13 residues. The DNA of the CDR3 is TGTGCCAGTTCTCCGGGGGCCCTGGAGACCCAGTACTTC. It codes for CASSPGALETQYF.

The chain employs TRBV6-6 and TRBJ2-1, with D hard to call. CDR3 length equals 15 residues. V dropped 5 bases and J dropped 4 bases, with 15 bases sitting between them. The germline gives CDR1 MNHNY, CDR2 SVGAGI (reference sequence). The DNA for the CDR3 is TGTGCCAGCAGTGAGAACAGCGCGCCATACAATGAGCAGTTCTTC. Translating it yields CASSENSAPYNEQFF.

A few counts support this clonotype. This sequence joins TRBV2 and TRBJ2-5; D is ambiguous. Germline assignment: CDR1 SNHLY and CDR2 FYNNEI. Between the trimmed V and J ends, which lost 5 bases and 1 base, there was a span of 5 bases. This CDR3 spans 12 amino acids. CDR3 sequence (DNA): TGTGCCAGCAGTATCGGCCAAGAGACCCAGTACTTC. Its translation is CASSIGQETQYF.

The J gene is TRBJ1-2, the V gene TRBV20-1; no clear D gene. V lost 5 bases and J lost 4, with 17 bases in between. CDR1 is DFQATT and CDR2 is SNEGSKA in the germline V gene (reference sequence). The CDR3 loop spans 14 amino acids. CDR3 DNA: TGCAGTGCTTCTAGGGAGGGAGGTCTCTATGGCTACACCTTC. Protein: CSASREGGLYGYTF.

This clonotype was seen repeatedly, ten times or more. The V gene is TRBV5-1, the J gene TRBJ1-5; D is perhaps TRBD1 (6 bases). The CDR3 consists of 14 residues. The V gene's germline CDR1 is SGHRS and CDR2 YFSETQ. Trimming took 5 bases from V and 9 from J, leaving 18 bases between them. The CDR3 DNA sequence: TGCGCCAGCAGTGTTGGACAGCCAAGGTCGCCCCAGCATTTT. This sequence encodes CASSVGQPRSPQHF.

This clonotype was found once. The chain couples TRBV5-8 to TRBJ2-7, with TRBD1 matching over 7 bases. The ends lost 4 bases at V and 11 bases at J; junction bases unmatched: 15. The germline gives CDR1 SGHTS, CDR2 YDEGEE. CDR3 length: 14 residues. The CDR3: CASSPSTGTDWEYF. The CDR3 coding sequence is TGTGCCAGCAGCCCGTCAACCGGGACAGATTGGGAGTACTTC.

This clonotype was seen a single time. The chain joins TRBV19 to TRBJ1-5, with 10 bases aligning to TRBD1. Germline CDR1 is LNHDA and CDR2 is SQIVND (reference sequence). The CDR3 covers 15 residues. Germline trimming cut 7 bases from V and 6 bases from J; bases unmatched to any gene: 9. CDR3 protein: CASTPDRGVPQPQHF. In nucleotides, the CDR3 is TGTGCCAGTACTCCGGACAGGGGGGTGCCTCAGCCCCAGCATTTT.

The rearrangement links TRBV10-1 to TRBJ2-7; 8 bases match TRBD1. The V segment lost 7 bases and the J segment 6 bases; nucleotides outside the gene matches: 11. Germline CDR1 and CDR2: WNHNN and SYGVQD (reference sequence). This CDR3 is built from 14 residues. The CDR3 sequence: CASILDRDPLEQYF. As DNA, the CDR3 is TGCGCCAGCATACTGGACAGGGATCCCCTCGAGCAGTACTTC.

This clonotype was counted a few times. J is TRBJ1-2 and V is TRBV7-2; no reliable D call. The CDR3 contains 14 residues. Trimming pared 5 bases from V and 9 bases from J, leaving 19 bases between. Germline V CDR1 and CDR2: SGHTA, FQGNSA. DNA of the CDR3: TGTGCCAGCAGCCCCGTTGGTTTGCCCCAGAGCTACACCTTC. Translating it yields CASSPVGLPQSYTF.

This clonotype has at least ten counts. The DNA of the CDR3 is TGTGCCAGCAGCTTGGCCGGGACAGACGGCGGGGAGCTGTTTTTT. It specifies CASSLAGTDGGELFF. This chain joins TRBV5-4 and TRBJ2-2; 7 positions match TRBD1. The junction had 6 bases not matched to a gene; V was cut back by 0 bases and J by 7 bases. Germline-derived CDR1 and CDR2 are SGHNT and YYREEE (reference sequence). This CDR3 spans 15 amino acids.

Details on this clonotype: This sequence may be a read error, since a much larger clone differs from it by one base. This chain joins TRBV12-3 or TRBV12-4 and TRBJ2-2; TRBD1 or TRBD2 may be the D gene (5 bases each). Trimming stripped 7 bases from V and 7 bases from J, with 19 bases between. The CDR3 is made up of 15 amino acids. In DNA form, the CDR3 reads TGTGCCAGCAACCAAGGGAGCAGGGTCAGCGGGGAGCTGTTTTTT. Residues: CASNQGSRVSGELFF.

The gene calls are TRBV29-1 and TRBJ2-5, with 7 positions matching TRBD1. This CDR3 comprises 15 residues. Losses at the gene ends were 7 bases for V and 5 bases for J; bases not matched to a gene: 16. From germline, CDR1 is SQVTM and CDR2 ANQGSEA. The CDR3 DNA reads as TGCAGCGGCCCCTCAGCAGGGGGTGGTGATGAGACCCAGTACTTC. This encodes CSGPSAGGGDETQYF.

This chain links TRBV12-3 or TRBV12-4 with TRBJ2-3; TRBD2 agrees at 9 bases. V was clipped by 1 base and J by 0 bases; unmatched bases: 26. The CDR3 runs to 24 residues. This chain's CDR3 is CASSLGERSRGRLAGITSTDTQYF. The CDR3 DNA is TGTGCCAGCAGTTTAGGAGAACGATCGAGAGGGCGGCTAGCGGGGATTACTAGCACAGATACGCAGTATTTT.

This clonotype was seen many times. The chain employs TRBV6-5 and TRBJ1-1, with D maybe TRBD1 (6 bases). V gave up 0 bases and J gave up 0 bases, with 11 bases separating them. Germline V gives CDR1 MNHEY, CDR2 SVGAGI. The length of the CDR3 is 16 residues. The CDR3 bases are TGTGCCAGCAGTTACTCCTGGGACACGTTGAACACTGAAGCTTTCTTT. This sequence encodes CASSYSWDTLNTEAFF.

The V call is TRBV25-1, the J call TRBJ1-1; D perhaps matches TRBD1 (5 bases). The germline V and J ends were trimmed by 1 base and 9 bases, with 18 bases remaining between them. The CDR3 covers 15 residues. The germline gives CDR1 MGHDK, CDR2 SYGVNS. The CDR3, as DNA: TGTGCCAGCAGTGAATTGAGTGGGGACCACCGTCAAGCTTTCTTT. It is translated as CASSELSGDHRQAFF.

The chain combines TRBV20-1 with TRBJ2-3; D unresolved. In germline, CDR1 is DFQATT, CDR2 SNEGSKA (reference sequence). V shed 5 bases and J shed 6 bases, with 12 bases lying between them. This CDR3 comprises 12 residues. The CDR3 loop reads CSADLAGDTQYF. DNA for the CDR3: TGCAGTGCTGACCTTGCTGGCGATACGCAGTATTTT.

The sample holds one count of this clonotype. V and J are TRBV7-3 and TRBJ2-7; the D gene is possibly TRBD2 (7 bases). Deletions cut 11 bases from V and 3 bases from J, with 20 bases between. There are 14 residues in the CDR3. Germline CDR1 is SGHTA and CDR2 is FQGTGA. CDR3 DNA: TGTGCCTGGAGCGTCGGCGGGGGCGACTACGAGCAGTACTTC. This gives the protein CAWSVGGGDYEQYF.

Comment on this clonotype: Given a much more abundant clone one base away, this may be a read error. The chain is built from TRBV12-3 or TRBV12-4 and TRBJ1-1; 10 bases are a match to TRBD1. The CDR3 is 15 residues long. The CDR3 loop is CASSFRTGGITETFF. The CDR3 nucleotides read TGTGCCAGCAGCTTTCGGACAGGGGGTATCACTGAAACTTTCTTT.